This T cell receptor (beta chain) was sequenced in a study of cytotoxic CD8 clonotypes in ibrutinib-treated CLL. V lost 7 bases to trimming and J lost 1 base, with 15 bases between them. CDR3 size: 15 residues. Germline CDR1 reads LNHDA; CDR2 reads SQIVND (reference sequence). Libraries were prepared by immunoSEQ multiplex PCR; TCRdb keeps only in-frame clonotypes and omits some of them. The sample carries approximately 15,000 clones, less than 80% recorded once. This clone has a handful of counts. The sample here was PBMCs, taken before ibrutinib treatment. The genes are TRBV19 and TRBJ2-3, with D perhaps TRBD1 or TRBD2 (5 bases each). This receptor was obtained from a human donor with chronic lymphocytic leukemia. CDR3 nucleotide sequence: TGTGCCAGTACCTCGGGGCTAGTCGGCACAGATACGCAGTATTTT. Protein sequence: CASTSGLVGTDTQYF. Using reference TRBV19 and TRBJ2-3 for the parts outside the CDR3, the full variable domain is DGGITQSPKYLFRKEGQNVTLSCEQNLNHDAMYWYRQDPGQGLRLIYYSQIVNDFQKGDIAEGYSVSREKKESFPLTVTSAQKNPTAFYLCASTSGLVGTDTQYFGPGTRLTVL.